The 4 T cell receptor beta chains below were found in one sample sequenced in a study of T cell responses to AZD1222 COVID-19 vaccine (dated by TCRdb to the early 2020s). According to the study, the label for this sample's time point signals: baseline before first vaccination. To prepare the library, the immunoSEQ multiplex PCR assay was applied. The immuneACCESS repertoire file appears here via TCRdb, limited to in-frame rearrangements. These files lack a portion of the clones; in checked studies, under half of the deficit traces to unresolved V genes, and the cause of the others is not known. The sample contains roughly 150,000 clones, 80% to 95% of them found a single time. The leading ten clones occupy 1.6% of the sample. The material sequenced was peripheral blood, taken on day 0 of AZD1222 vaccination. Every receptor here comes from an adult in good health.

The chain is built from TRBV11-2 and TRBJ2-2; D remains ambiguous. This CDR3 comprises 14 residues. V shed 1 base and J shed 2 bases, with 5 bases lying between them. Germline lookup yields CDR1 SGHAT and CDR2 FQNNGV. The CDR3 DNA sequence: TGTGCCAGCAGCTTAGTTACCAACACCGGGGAGCTGTTTTTT. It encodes CASSLVTNTGELFF.

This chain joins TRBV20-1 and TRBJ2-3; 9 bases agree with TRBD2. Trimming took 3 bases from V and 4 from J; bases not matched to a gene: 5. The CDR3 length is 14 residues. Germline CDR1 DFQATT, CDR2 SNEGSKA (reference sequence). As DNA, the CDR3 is TGCAGTGCTAGTAGGCGGGAGGGGGCAGATACGCAGTATTTT. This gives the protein CSASRREGADTQYF.

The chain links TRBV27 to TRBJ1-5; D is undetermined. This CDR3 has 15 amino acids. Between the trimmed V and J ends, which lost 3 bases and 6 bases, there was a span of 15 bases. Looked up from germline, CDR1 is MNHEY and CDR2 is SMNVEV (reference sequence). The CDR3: CASSFSGIPGQPQHF. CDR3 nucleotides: TGTGCCAGCAGTTTTTCCGGGATCCCGGGTCAGCCCCAGCATTTT.

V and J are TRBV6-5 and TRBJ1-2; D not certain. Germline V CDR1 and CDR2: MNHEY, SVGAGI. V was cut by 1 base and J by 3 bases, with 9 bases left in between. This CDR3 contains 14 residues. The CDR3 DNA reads TGTGCCAGCAGTTACTTTAGATCCTACTATGGCTACACCTTC. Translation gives CASSYFRSYYGYTF.